This TCR beta chain was recorded in a study of CD8+ T cells in alopecia areata. The table lists this clone with a few counts. What it recognizes is unknown. Other DNA sequences in the same sample also yield this CDR3. Treatment: oral pan-JAK inhibitor, 5-10 mg twice daily. Those with alopecia areata gave lesional scalp punch biopsies and peripheral blood. This CDR3 is 12 amino acids long. Germline values: CDR1 SQVTM, CDR2 ANQGSEA. V lost 6 bases to trimming and J lost 5 bases; unmatched junction nucleotides: 4. Following RNA extraction, reverse transcription yielded cDNA that acted as the sequencing template. Profiling relied on immunoSEQ multiplex PCR, and the TCRdb table lists in-frame clones only, not all of them. The sample lists roughly 70,000 clones; around 29% were seen once. Study-wide points: Expanded CD8+ clones among the top 100, and scalp clonality, were significantly decreased by tofacitinib. In blood and scalp, many expanded lesional clones persisted during tofacitinib.

The rearrangement uses TRBV29-1 and TRBJ1-2; 9 bases are shared with TRBD1. Specimen: CD8+ T cells sorted from blood, collected at week 4, from a patient treated with tofacitinib. The TCR was taken from a human donor with alopecia areata. The CDR3 here is CSVRDRAYGYTF. Here the CDR3 DNA reads TGCAGCGTCCGGGACAGGGCATATGGCTACACCTTC.